This TCR beta chain was recovered during a study of cytomegalovirus exposure and HLA in healthy donors. On this clone: Its antigen is undetermined.

General observations from the study: Most of the TCR beta V segments (in an earlier analysis) were productive either about 87% or about 30% of the time. Being indistinguishable, some V segments were excluded, TRBV6-2 and TRBV6-3 among them. Later analysis found that TCR beta chains associated with HLA were more clonally expanded than other, equally common chains. Relative to the approximately 660-donor mean, N-insertions were reportedly fewer in an Asian-associated ancestry cluster in a later analysis.

PCR primers comprised 60 Vbeta and 13 Jbeta primers. The data were produced by immunoSEQ multiplex PCR, yet TCRdb's version contains in-frame clones alone and is incomplete. Among some 100,000 clones, about two thirds were seen once, and the ten largest hold around 5.5%. This CDR3 is built from 13 residues. Germline assignment: CDR1 GTSNPN and CDR2 SVGIG (reference sequence). The ends lost 1 base at V and 10 bases at J; junction bases unmatched: 5. This rearrangement joins TRBV30 to TRBJ1-3, with TRBD1 matching 9 bases. Input material: PBMCs. The source of this sequence is a woman between 25 and 40 years old in good health and CMV-seropositive. The DNA for the CDR3 is TGTGCCTGGAGTGGCGGGACAGGGAGGACCATATATTTT. This sequence encodes CAWSGGTGRTIYF.